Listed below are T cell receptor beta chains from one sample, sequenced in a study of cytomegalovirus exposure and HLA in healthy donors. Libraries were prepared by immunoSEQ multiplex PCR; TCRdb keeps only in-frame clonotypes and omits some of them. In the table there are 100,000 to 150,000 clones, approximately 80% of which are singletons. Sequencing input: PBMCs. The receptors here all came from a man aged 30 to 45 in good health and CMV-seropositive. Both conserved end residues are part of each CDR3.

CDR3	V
CAISDGTTSYNEQFF	TRBV10-3
CASSLYRDRGGMETQYF	TRBV4-1
CASSLTWGGPKGYEQYF	TRBV4-3
CSVEASTSGRSGTQYF	TRBV29-1
CASSLPQGNEKLFF	TRBV28
CAIRGQGHGYTF	TRBV10-3
CASSLGRTSWLDYEQYF	TRBV7-9
CASSTGTREKLFF	TRBV6-5
CASSFTSGSGDTQYF	TRBV7-2
CASSLQGNYGYTF	TRBV6-5
CASSVATGVTYEQYF	TRBV9
CASSSQVVTEAFF	TRBV5-4
CASSQFPTKAYEQYF	TRBV11-2
CASSTGGAGANVLTF	TRBV7-3
CATRQGSGNTIYF	TRBV19
CASSFRAWGQPQHF	TRBV27
CASSLLAPPSQFF	TRBV7-2
CASSQEVAVSPGGELFF	TRBV4-2
CASSLSRGEYEQYF	TRBV7-2
CASSDGQGANEQYF	TRBV25-1
CATSRVGETGRLYGYTF	TRBV15
CAISESIGNYGYTF	TRBV10-3